This is a list of T cell receptor beta chains from one sample in a study of OX40 agonist ivuxolimab in advanced cancers. This table comes from immunoSEQ multiplex PCR, and its TCRdb copy is limited to in-frame clones, with some not included. This sample has about 35,000 clones; around 92% occur once, and the top ten carry 30% to 40%. This specimen was CD4+ or CD8+ T cells sorted from blood, taken in a trial of the OX40 agonist ivuxolimab. These receptors originate from an adult with an advanced solid tumor such as melanoma, head and neck, liver or kidney cancer. The CDR3 runs from the conserved cysteine through the conserved F or W. The D gene is left open where the match is weak. Clone size, where shown, is once, few, many, or a class for clones that have expanded.

v_call	clone_size	j_call	d_call	cdr3_nt	cdr3_aa
TRBV11-2	once	TRBJ2-7	.	TGTGCCAGCAGTCGGACCCCAGGGCCCCAAATCTACGAGCAGTACTTC	CASSRTPGPQIYEQYF
TRBV7-9	.	TRBJ1-2	.	TGTGCCAGCAGCTTTACGGGACAAGGCTATGGCTACACCTTC	CASSFTGQGYGYTF
TRBV29-1	.	TRBJ2-1	TRBD2	TGCAGCGTTGACGGGTTTGAAAGCGGGAGGGCCCATGAGCAGTTCTTC	CSVDGFESGRAHEQFF
TRBV7-7	.	TRBJ2-7	TRBD1	TGTGCCAGCAGCTTAGCGCACGGGACAGGGTCTCACGAGCAGTACTTC	CASSLAHGTGSHEQYF
TRBV27	once	TRBJ2-1	TRBD2	TGTGCCAGCAGTTTAGGGCTAGCGGGATGGGTTCCTAAGGAGCAGTTCTTC	CASSLGLAGWVPKEQFF
TRBV6-6	.	TRBJ2-1	.	TGTGCCAGCAGTTACCGGGACTACAATGAGCAGTTCTTC	CASSYRDYNEQFF
TRBV5-4	.	TRBJ2-7	.	TGTGCCAGCCAGGACAGCTTCCAATCCTACGAGCAGTACTTC	CASQDSFQSYEQYF
TRBV19	.	TRBJ2-7	.	TGTGCCAGTAGTATTGAGGGATCGGAGCAGTACTTC	CASSIEGSEQYF
TRBV7-3	.	TRBJ1-1	.	TGTGCCAGCAGCTTAACAGGGGGACGGGAAAACACTGAAGCTTTCTTT	CASSLTGGRENTEAFF
TRBV19	.	TRBJ2-1	TRBD2	TGTGCCAGTAGTATGGGGACTAGCGGGAGTTTGGGCAATGAGCAGTTCTTC	CASSMGTSGSLGNEQFF
TRBV29-1	.	TRBJ2-1	.	TGCAGCGTTGTAAGGTACAGGGAGCTTTACAATGAGCAGTTCTTC	CSVVRYRELYNEQFF
TRBV11-1	.	TRBJ2-2	.	TGTGCCAGCAGCTTTAGGGGACTCGCGAACACCGGGGAGCTGTTTTTT	CASSFRGLANTGELFF
TRBV18	.	TRBJ1-1	.	TGTGCCAGCTCACCACCGGGGTCGTTGCTGGTATCTGAAGCTTTCTTT	CASSPPGSLLVSEAFF
TRBV29-1	.	TRBJ2-7	.	TGCAGCGTCCTACAGGGAAGCGCCTACGAGCAGTACTTC	CSVLQGSAYEQYF
TRBV27	.	TRBJ2-7	.	TGTGCCAGCAGTTTCATAGGACACGGCTACGAGCAGTACTTC	CASSFIGHGYEQYF
TRBV9	.	TRBJ2-1	TRBD2	TGTGCCAGCAGCGTCAAAGGTAGCGGGAATTACAATGAGCAGTTCTTC	CASSVKGSGNYNEQFF
TRBV9	.	TRBJ2-7	.	TGTGCCAGCAGCGTAGATCCAGGGCCATACGAGCAGTACTTC	CASSVDPGPYEQYF
TRBV28	once	TRBJ2-7	.	TGTGCCAGCAGTTTTGTCTACGAGCAGTACTTC	CASSFVYEQYF
TRBV9	.	TRBJ2-7	TRBD1	TGTGCCAGCAGCCCCGGGGGCAGGGGGCAAGTCGGGCAGTACTTC	CASSPGGRGQVGQYF
TRBV7-9	.	TRBJ2-3	.	TGTGCCAGCAGCCCCCTGCTTGACGACACCACAGATACGCAGTATTTT	CASSPLLDDTTDTQYF
TRBV6-1	.	TRBJ2-1	.	TGTGCCAGCAGGGGGGAAGACTACAATGAGCAGTTCTTC	CASRGEDYNEQFF
TRBV13	.	TRBJ2-1	.	TGTGCCAGCAGCAGTTTGCCAGGGGCCCACAGCTCCTACAATGAGCAGTTCTTC	CASSSLPGAHSSYNEQFF
TRBV27	.	TRBJ1-6	TRBD1	TGTGCCAGCAAATTCACCGGGACAGCGAATGTCACCCTCCACTTT	CASKFTGTANVTLHF
TRBV7-8	.	TRBJ2-7	TRBD2	TGTGCCAGCAGCTTTGAGCCTAGCGGACTCTACGAGCAGTACTTC	CASSFEPSGLYEQYF
TRBV7-6	.	TRBJ2-5	.	TGTGCCAGCAGCATCTTAATTCGGGGCGGCGAGAAGACCCAGTACTTC	CASSILIRGGEKTQYF
TRBV5-4	.	TRBJ1-1	.	TGTGCCAGCAGCTTGGGACAATGGAACACTGAAGCTTTCTTT	CASSLGQWNTEAFF
TRBV28	.	TRBJ1-1	TRBD1	TGTGCCAGCAGTTTGTGGGACAGGGTACGGGAGAACACTGAAGCTTTCTTT	CASSLWDRVRENTEAFF
TRBV13	.	TRBJ2-2	.	TGTGCCAGCAGCTTAGTCGCCGGGGAGCTGTTTTTT	CASSLVAGELFF
TRBV9	.	TRBJ2-6	TRBD1	TGTGCCAGCGGGGACAGGTCAATAGGGGCCAACGTCCTGACTTTC	CASGDRSIGANVLTF
TRBV7-2	.	TRBJ2-7	.	TGTGCCAGCAGCCCGAATCCGCCCTACGAGCAGTACTTC	CASSPNPPYEQYF
TRBV28	.	TRBJ2-1	.	TGTGCCAGCAGTTTGGGGTACTCCTACAATGAGCAGTTCTTC	CASSLGYSYNEQFF
TRBV27	.	TRBJ1-1	.	TGTGCCAGCAGTTTTAGCGGGGTCACTGAAGCTTTCTTT	CASSFSGVTEAFF
TRBV7-6	.	TRBJ2-7	.	TGTGCCAGCAGACCAGGTAGTTCCTACGAGCAGTACTTC	CASRPGSSYEQYF
TRBV27	.	TRBJ2-1	.	TGTGCCAGCAGTTTCTCGGGGTTATACAATGAGCAGTTCTTC	CASSFSGLYNEQFF
TRBV6-5	.	TRBJ1-5	.	TGTGCCAGCAGTTACTGGGGTCAGCCCCAGCATTTT	CASSYWGQPQHF
TRBV7-2	.	TRBJ1-4	TRBD1	TGTGCCAGCAGGGGGGACAGGGGTGAAAAACTGTTTTTT	CASRGDRGEKLFF
TRBV9	.	TRBJ2-2	.	TGTGCCAGCAGCCCTTCGCAGTCCGGGGAGCTGTTTTTT	CASSPSQSGELFF
TRBV27	.	TRBJ2-4	.	TGTGCCAGCAGTTTCCTGGGACTCGGGTCGGAAAACATTCAGTACTTC	CASSFLGLGSENIQYF
TRBV28	.	TRBJ2-2	TRBD2	TGTGCCAGCAGTTTAAGGGTATCTGGACTAGCGGGAGGGCCAGCCGGGGAGCTGTTTTTT	CASSLRVSGLAGGPAGELFF
TRBV27	once	TRBJ2-1	TRBD2	TGTGCCAGCAAGACAGAACTAGCGGATAATGAGCAGTTCTTC	CASKTELADNEQFF
TRBV7-2	.	TRBJ1-2	TRBD1	TGTGCCAGCAGCGTTGACAGGGGAGGGGATGGCTACACCTTC	CASSVDRGGDGYTF
TRBV27	once	TRBJ1-5	.	TGTGCCAGCAGCGACAGTACTTCTAGCAATCAGCCCCAGCATTTT	CASSDSTSSNQPQHF
TRBV6-1	.	TRBJ2-7	TRBD1	TGTGCCAGCGAATGGACAGGCTACGAGCAGTACTTC	CASEWTGYEQYF
TRBV6-5	.	TRBJ2-2	.	TGTGCCAGCAGTTACTCGACGGCGGAGGGCGGCGGGGAGCTGTTTTTT	CASSYSTAEGGGELFF
TRBV29-1	.	TRBJ1-2	TRBD1	TGCAGCGTTGGGGACAGGGACAGTGGCTACACCTTC	CSVGDRDSGYTF
TRBV27	.	TRBJ1-1	.	TGTGCCAGCAGTTTTCTGGGGGGCGGGAATGAAGCTTTCTTT	CASSFLGGGNEAFF
TRBV6-1	.	TRBJ2-1	.	TGTGCCAGCAGCGAAACTAGGGGGGGAAACAATGAGCAGTTCTTC	CASSETRGGNNEQFF
TRBV27	.	TRBJ2-7	.	TGTGCCAGCAGTTTTAGCGAGCAGTACTTC	CASSFSEQYF
TRBV13	.	TRBJ2-3	TRBD2	TGTGCCAGCAGCTTCGGACTAGCGGGACGAGATACGCAGTATTTT	CASSFGLAGRDTQYF
TRBV27	.	TRBJ2-1	TRBD2	TGTGCCAGCAGTTTACTAGCGGGAGCCCTAGCGAATGAGCAGTTCTTC	CASSLLAGALANEQFF
TRBV28	.	TRBJ2-7	TRBD2	TGTGCCAGCAGTTTAGGACCCAGCGGGACGGTCTACGAGCAGTACTTC	CASSLGPSGTVYEQYF
TRBV4-1	.	TRBJ1-2	.	TGCGCCAGCAGCAAAGAGGGCCCGAGCCCTAACTATGGCTACACCTTC	CASSKEGPSPNYGYTF
TRBV27	.	TRBJ1-5	.	TGTGCCAGCAGTTTTGGCAGGGAGGGTCAGCCCCAGCATTTT	CASSFGREGQPQHF
TRBV19	.	TRBJ2-2	TRBD2	TGTGCCAGTAGTATCGCAGGGATCCTGACTAGCGGGTCCGGGGAGCTGTTTTTT	CASSIAGILTSGSGELFF
TRBV5-6	.	TRBJ2-5	.	TGTGCCAGCAGGATTCAGGACTTTGAAGAGACCCAGTACTTC	CASRIQDFEETQYF
TRBV9	.	TRBJ2-5	.	TGTGCCAGCAGCGTAGATGTGGGTCGGTTCCAAGAGACCCAGTACTTC	CASSVDVGRFQETQYF